The 21 T cell receptor beta chains presented below share a single source sample, sequenced in a study of spatial heterogeneity in lung cancer. A single record per CDR3 protein comes from TCRdb applying MiXCR to the 5' RACE reads. This table has approximately 90,000 distinct CDR3 sequences, approximately 8.6% appearing once. As to time point: sample taken at primary tumor resection. Sequencing was performed on whole RNA extracted from tumor and nontumor lung tissue, or from frozen PBMC, and the material was left unsorted. The sample here was PBMCs, taken at surgery. The receptors here all came from a male donor with early-stage non-small cell lung cancer.

The rearrangement joins TRBV7-9 to TRBJ1-1; possible D gene TRBD1, 5 bases. The CDR3 has 15 residues. The V end was cut by 5 bases, the J end by 1 base, with 14 bases between. Germline V CDR1 and CDR2: SEHNR, FQNEAQ (reference sequence). CDR3 loop: CASSPRQGPNTEAFF. DNA of the CDR3: TGTGCCAGCAGCCCCAGGCAGGGCCCGAACACTGAAGCTTTCTTT.

This clonotype turned up a few times. The chain combines TRBV9 with TRBJ2-3; 7 bases line up with TRBD2. Germline V gene sequence: CDR1 SGDLS, CDR2 YYNGEE. V shed 4 bases and J 8 bases; nucleotides not matched to a gene: 7. The CDR3 is 13 amino acids. The CDR3 coding sequence is TGTGCCAGCAGCTTCCGACTAGCTGGTACGCAGTATTTT. Translating it yields CASSFRLAGTQYF.

This chain links TRBV29-1 with TRBJ2-3; D gene uncertain. The CDR3 covers 14 residues. The germline V gene has CDR1 SQVTM and CDR2 ANQGSEA. Deletions cut 8 bases from V and 2 bases from J, with 17 bases between. Written as DNA, the CDR3 is TGCAGCTCAAATGGAGCGATCCCCACAGATACGCAGTATTTT. Amino acid sequence: CSSNGAIPTDTQYF.

V and J are TRBV9 and TRBJ2-3; D not certain. This CDR3 has 15 residues. V was shortened by 5 bases and J by 1 base, with 14 bases between the two germline ends. CDR1 SGDLS and CDR2 YYNGEE come from the germline V gene. The CDR3 DNA reads TGTGCCAGCAGGAATCCCCCGGCGGGCACAGATACGCAGTATTTT. It encodes CASRNPPAGTDTQYF.

This chain links TRBV6-5 with TRBJ1-1, with a possible D match to TRBD1 (5 bases). This CDR3 comprises 12 residues. Germline V CDR1 and CDR2: MNHEY, SVGAGI. The V end lost 6 bases, the J end lost 10 bases, and 15 bases lay between the germline ends. This CDR3 is CASSATAGGAFF. The CDR3 DNA sequence: TGTGCCAGCAGCGCAACGGCCGGGGGAGCTTTCTTT.

This clonotype was found a few times. This sequence joins TRBV28 and TRBJ2-5, with TRBD1 matching 8 bases. CDR1 is MDHEN and CDR2 is SYDVKM in the germline V gene. Unmatched junction bases numbered 9, after V lost 5 bases and J lost 1 base. The CDR3 spans 16 residues. The CDR3 is CASSPTRTGSQETQYF. CDR3 coding DNA: TGTGCCAGCAGTCCAACTCGGACAGGGTCCCAAGAGACCCAGTACTTC.

This clonotype was observed many times. The rearrangement links TRBV11-2 to TRBJ2-7; D gene ambiguous. The V and J ends lost 5 bases and 2 bases respectively, with 13 bases between them. The CDR3 has 14 residues. Germline V lookup: CDR1 SGHAT, CDR2 FQNNGV. CDR3 in amino acids: CASSASVGPYEQYF. CDR3 nucleotide sequence: TGTGCCAGCAGCGCCTCCGTAGGGCCCTACGAGCAGTACTTC.

This clonotype was picked up many times. J is TRBJ2-3 and V is TRBV19; 9 bases agree with TRBD2. Trimming removed 4 bases from V and 0 bases from J; junction bases left unmatched: 8. This CDR3 is 17 amino acids long. From germline, CDR1 is LNHDA and CDR2 SQIVND (reference sequence). CDR3 nucleotides: TGTGCCAGTAGTAATCCTAGCGGGGCCTCTAGCACAGATACGCAGTATTTT. Protein product: CASSNPSGASSTDTQYF.

The gene calls are TRBV24-1 and TRBJ1-5, with TRBD1 identical over 12 bases. The CDR3 contains 16 residues. CDR1 is KGHDR and CDR2 is SFDVKD in the germline V gene. The trim removed 4 bases at V and 7 bases at J, leaving 7 bases unmatched. CDR3 region: CATSEAGQGAKQPQHF. The CDR3 DNA sequence: TGTGCCACCAGTGAGGCGGGACAGGGGGCGAAACAGCCCCAGCATTTT.

The chain has TRBV29-1 and TRBJ2-2; D unresolved. This CDR3 spans 12 amino acids. Between the trimmed V and J ends, which lost 2 bases and 5 bases, there was a span of 6 bases. Germline V lookup: CDR1 SQVTM, CDR2 ANQGSEA. The DNA for the CDR3 is TGCAGCGTTGAATACGGGACCGGGGAGCTGTTTTTT. Translation: CSVEYGTGELFF.

This clonotype came up many times. The chain links TRBV12-2 to TRBJ2-7. TRBV12-2 represents a pseudogene. The CDR3 contains 13 residues. The CDR3 reads CASRLGVQYEQYF. CDR3 bases: TGTGCAAGTCGCTTAGGCGTCCAGTACGAGCAGTACTTC.

The chain couples TRBV5-4 to TRBJ2-3, with 11 bases aligning to TRBD2. The CDR3 covers 17 residues. With 2 bases clipped from V and 0 bases from J, the junction kept 5 bases outside the gene matches. Germline V gene data show CDR1 as SGHNT and CDR2 as YYREEE (reference sequence). Here the CDR3 reads CASSFTTSGESTDTQYF. CDR3 in DNA: TGTGCCAGCAGCTTTACGACTAGCGGGGAGAGCACAGATACGCAGTATTTT.

The chain joins TRBV10-2 to TRBJ2-3, with D maybe TRBD2 (5 bases). The CDR3 contains 14 residues. The germline CDR1 and CDR2 sequences are WSHSY and SAAADI. The V and J ends lost 3 bases and 2 bases respectively, with 9 bases between them. CDR3 sequence (DNA): TGCGCCAGCAGTGAAGGAGGATTCACAGATACGCAGTATTTT. Protein product: CASSEGGFTDTQYF.

Only a few counts were recorded for this clonotype. The V call is TRBV6-1, the J call TRBJ2-5, with unresolved D. V was trimmed by 7 bases and J by 3 bases, leaving 15 bases between them. The germline V gene has CDR1 MNHNS and CDR2 SASEGT. This CDR3 contains 14 residues. CDR3 amino acids: CASTLTSVEETQYF. As DNA, the CDR3 is TGTGCCAGCACCCTGACTTCGGTCGAAGAGACCCAGTACTTC.

The sample holds many counts of this clonotype. The chain employs TRBV6-1 and TRBJ1-1, with 7 bases aligning to TRBD1. CDR1 and CDR2 (germline): MNHNS, SASEGT. The CDR3 contains 17 residues. V shed 3 bases and J 3 bases; nucleotides not matched to a gene: 13. The CDR3 sequence: CASSDSGRGKRDTEAFF. The CDR3 DNA follows: TGTGCCAGCAGTGATTCCGGCAGGGGGAAAAGGGACACTGAAGCTTTCTTT.

Concerning this clonotype: Possible read error: a much larger clone is one base away. The chain uses TRBV29-1 and TRBJ2-2; maybe TRBD1 (6 bases). The CDR3 has 15 residues. The germline V gene encodes CDR1 SQVTM and CDR2 ANQGSEA. The CDR3 reads CCVEGHRANTGELFF. Here the CDR3 DNA reads TGCTGCGTTGAAGGGCACAGGGCGAACACCGGGGAGCTGTTTTTT.

This clonotype was counted between two and nine times. The chain has TRBV7-2 and TRBJ1-1; D remains unclear. The CDR3 is 14 amino acids. Germline V gene data show CDR1 as SGHTA and CDR2 as FQGNSA. V lost 2 bases and J lost 4, with 11 bases in between. This CDR3 is CASSLFRESTEAFF. The CDR3 DNA sequence: TGTGCCAGCAGCTTATTCCGGGAGTCCACTGAAGCTTTCTTT.

This clonotype was detected a few times. J is TRBJ2-3 and V is TRBV4-2; 9 bases agree with TRBD2. Germline V lookup: CDR1 LGHNA, CDR2 YNFKEQ. The CDR3 consists of 17 residues. V shed 0 bases and J 0 bases; nucleotides not matched to a gene: 4. The CDR3 sequence: CASSQDASGVSTDTQYF. The CDR3 nucleotides are TGTGCCAGCAGCCAAGACGCTAGCGGGGTGAGCACAGATACGCAGTATTTT.

This clonotype was counted at least ten times. The chain's CDR3 is CASSVSGVQETQYF. The DNA of the CDR3 is TGTGCCAGCAGCGTATCAGGGGTCCAAGAGACCCAGTACTTC. This chain connects TRBV12-3 or TRBV12-4 to TRBJ2-5, with a weak D call TRBD1 (6 bases). The CDR3 is made up of 14 amino acids. The germline V and J ends were trimmed by 6 bases and 1 base, with 12 bases remaining between them.

Notes on this clonotype: An end of the junction does not agree with germline; a read error may underlie this. This chain links TRBV10-3 with TRBJ2-3; the D gene could be TRBD1 or TRBD2 (5 bases each). The CDR3 covers 16 residues. Germline V gene lookup returns CDR1 ENHRY and CDR2 SYGVKD. CDR3 in DNA: TGTGTCATCAGTGAGTCGTGGGGGACGTTCACAGATACGCAGTATTTT. It yields the protein CVISESWGTFTDTQYF.

This clonotype appeared many times. The gene calls are TRBV19 and TRBJ2-6; D might be TRBD1 (5 bases). The CDR3 runs to 15 residues. V gave up 0 bases and J gave up 2 bases, with 5 bases separating them. Germline V CDR1 and CDR2: LNHDA, SQIVND (reference sequence). As DNA, the CDR3 is TGTGCCAGTAGTATAGAAGGGGCTGGGGCCAACGTCCTGACTTTC. Protein product: CASSIEGAGANVLTF.